The T cell receptor beta chain under discussion was sequenced for a study of CD8 T cells in ankylosing spondylitis. TCRdb independently ran MiXCR on the 5' RACE reads; one entry per CDR3 protein. The repertoire holds around 280,000 distinct CDR3 sequences, with 15% to 25% as singletons. This clonotype has just a few counts. CDR1 is KGHSH and CDR2 is LQKENI in the germline V gene. Trimming stripped 6 bases from V and 7 bases from J, with 15 bases between. This CDR3 is 13 amino acids long. This rearrangement joins TRBV18 to TRBJ1-1; a possible D gene is TRBD1 (5 bases). Sequencing was performed on blood, either unsorted or a sorted T cell fraction (not recorded which). The sequence was collected from a male donor with ankylosing spondylitis or in good health (not recorded which). The CDR3 loop reads CASSPRRDGEAFF. The CDR3 DNA sequence: TGTGCCAGCTCTCCTAGGAGGGACGGTGAAGCTTTCTTT. The whole variable domain, remainder taken from reference TRBV18 and TRBJ1-1, is NAGVMQNPRHLVRRRGQEARLRCSPMKGHSHVYWYRQLPEEGLKFMVYLQKENIIDESGMPKERFSAEFPKEGPSILRIQQVVRGDSAAYFCASSPRRDGEAFFGQGTRLTVV.